These 10 T cell receptor beta chains were sequenced from one sample in a study of cytomegalovirus exposure and HLA in healthy donors. This PCR relied on a set of 60 Vbeta primers and 13 Jbeta primers. Some clones are missing from TCRdb's copy, which holds only in-frame ones; the method was immunoSEQ multiplex PCR. The sample lists 150,000 or so clones; approximately 70% were seen once. Sample: PBMCs. The receptors shown here come from a woman aged 18-35 years in good health and CMV-seronegative.

In this sample, this clone turned up a few times. The chain has TRBV4-3 and TRBJ1-2, with 7 bases matching TRBD1. V dropped 4 bases and J dropped 8; count of bases not matched to a gene: 13. Germline V gene lookup returns CDR1 LGHNA and CDR2 YSLEER. The CDR3 has 15 residues. CDR3 residues: CASSPETGTFGGYTF. DNA of the CDR3: TGCGCCAGCAGCCCCGAGACAGGGACATTCGGAGGCTACACCTTC.

In this sample, this clone turned up a few times. The V and J genes are TRBV5-1 and TRBJ2-2; the match to TRBD2 covers 11 bases. The CDR3 is 14 amino acids. The V gene's germline CDR1 is SGHRS and CDR2 YFSETQ. V lost 5 bases to trimming and J lost 5 bases; unmatched junction nucleotides: 2. CDR3 amino acids: CASSRLAGTGELFF. In DNA form, the CDR3 reads TGCGCCAGCAGTAGACTAGCGGGGACCGGGGAGCTGTTTTTT.

This chain joins TRBV10-2 and TRBJ1-2; no reliable D call. The V and J ends lost 0 bases and 0 bases respectively, with 5 bases between them. There are 14 residues in the CDR3. Germline loops: CDR1 WSHSY, CDR2 SAAADI. The CDR3 coding sequence is TGCGCCAGCAGTGAGTCGTCGGCTAACTATGGCTACACCTTC. Protein sequence: CASSESSANYGYTF.

The chain carries TRBV6-5 and TRBJ2-5, with D tentatively TRBD1 (5 bases). This CDR3 has 14 residues. Germline values: CDR1 MNHEY, CDR2 SVGAGI. The V end lost 4 bases, the J end lost 2 bases, and 11 bases lay between the germline ends. CDR3 sequence (DNA): TGTGCCAGCAGTTCTACAGGCCAACAAGAGACCCAGTACTTC. Residues: CASSSTGQQETQYF.

This clone was seen a handful of times. The V gene is TRBV6-1, the J gene TRBJ2-1; D ambiguous. Germline V gene data show CDR1 as MNHNS and CDR2 as SASEGT. The CDR3 is made up of 12 amino acids. V lost 7 bases and J lost 4, with 8 bases in between. CDR3 amino acids: CASTTIYNEQFF. The CDR3 DNA reads as TGTGCCAGCACAACTATTTACAATGAGCAGTTCTTC.

The chain couples TRBV6-1 to TRBJ2-1; D gene uncertain. This CDR3 contains 13 residues. Trimming removed 3 bases at V and 3 bases at J, with 6 bases between. Germline CDR1 is MNHNS and CDR2 is SASEGT. Written as DNA, the CDR3 is TGTGCCAGCAGTGAGGCCGTCTACAATGAGCAGTTCTTC. It specifies CASSEAVYNEQFF.

V usage is TRBV18 and J usage is TRBJ2-5, with TRBD2 identical over 9 bases. The J call may be mistaken, given a closer DNA end match to TRBJ2-7. The CDR3 spans 13 residues. Germline V gene lookup returns CDR1 KGHSH and CDR2 LQKENI. CDR3 coding DNA: TGTGCCAGCTCGGGACTAGCTTACGACGAGCAGTACTTC. Translated: CASSGLAYDEQYF.

The V gene is TRBV11-3, the J gene TRBJ2-4; a weak D match, TRBD2 (5 bases). This CDR3 comprises 14 residues. Trimming pared 5 bases from V and 5 bases from J, leaving 13 bases between. The V gene's germline CDR1 is SGHNT and CDR2 YENEEA. The CDR3 reads CASSIIGLQNIQYF. Written as DNA, the CDR3 is TGTGCCAGCAGCATCATCGGACTCCAAAACATTCAGTACTTC.

This chain connects TRBV10-3 to TRBJ2-5; 7 bases align to TRBD1. With the DNA end fitting TRBJ2-7 better, the J assignment may be wrong. In germline, CDR1 is ENHRY, CDR2 SYGVKD. CDR3 length: 16 amino acids. CDR3 amino acids: CAISPRTGSTEYEQYF. The CDR3 bases are TGTGCCATCAGTCCCCGGACAGGCTCTACGGAATACGAGCAGTACTTC.

There are a few counts of this clone. This sequence joins TRBV7-9 and TRBJ2-1; 7 positions agree with TRBD2. Germline V gene lookup returns CDR1 SEHNR and CDR2 FQNEAQ (reference sequence). The CDR3 runs 17 residues. Trimming cost V 5 bases and J 2 bases; bases outside gene matches: 12. As DNA, the CDR3 is TGTGCCAGCAGCCCTAGAGGCGGGGGTTTGGCCTACAATGAGCAGTTCTTC. It specifies CASSPRGGGLAYNEQFF. Full variable domain (remainder filled in from reference TRBV7-9 and TRBJ2-1): DTGVSQNPRHKITKRGQNVTFRCDPISEHNRLYWYRQTLGQGPEFLTYFQNEAQLEKSRLLSDRFSAERPKGSFSTLEIQRTEQGDSAMYLCASSPRGGGLAYNEQFFGPGTRLTVL.